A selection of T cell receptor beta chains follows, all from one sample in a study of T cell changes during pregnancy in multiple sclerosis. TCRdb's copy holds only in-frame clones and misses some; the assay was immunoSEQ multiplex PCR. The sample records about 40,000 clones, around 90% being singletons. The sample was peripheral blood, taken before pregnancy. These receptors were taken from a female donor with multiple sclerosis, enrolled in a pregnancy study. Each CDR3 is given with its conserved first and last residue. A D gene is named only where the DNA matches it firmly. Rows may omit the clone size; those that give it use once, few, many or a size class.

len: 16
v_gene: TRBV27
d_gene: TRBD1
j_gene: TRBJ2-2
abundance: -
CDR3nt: TGTGCCAGCAGTCCTCCTGAGACAGGGCGGTCCGGGGAGCTGTTTTTT
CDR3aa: CASSPPETGRSGELFF

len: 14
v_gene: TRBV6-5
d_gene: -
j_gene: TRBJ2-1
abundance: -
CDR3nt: TGTGCCAGCAGTTACGGAGTGTCGGGGAATGAGCAGTTCTTC
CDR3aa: CASSYGVSGNEQFF

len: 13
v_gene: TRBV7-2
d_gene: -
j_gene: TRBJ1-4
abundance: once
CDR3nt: TGTGCCAGCAGCTCCGTACGGTCGGGGTGGCTGTTTTTT
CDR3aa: CASSSVRSGWLFF

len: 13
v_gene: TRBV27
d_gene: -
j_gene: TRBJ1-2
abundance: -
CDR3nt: TGTGCCAGCAGACCAACTAGTAGCTATGGCTACACCTTC
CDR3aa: CASRPTSSYGYTF

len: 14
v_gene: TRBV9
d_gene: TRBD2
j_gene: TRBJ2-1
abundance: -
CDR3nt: TGTGCCAGCAGCCCAAGCGGGACCTACAATGAGCAGTTCTTC
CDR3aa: CASSPSGTYNEQFF

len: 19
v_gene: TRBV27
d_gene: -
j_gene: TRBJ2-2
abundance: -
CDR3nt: TGTGCCAGCCGACCCCATCGGCCGGACTGGGCCCCGAACACCGGGGAGCTGTTTTTT
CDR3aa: CASRPHRPDWAPNTGELFF

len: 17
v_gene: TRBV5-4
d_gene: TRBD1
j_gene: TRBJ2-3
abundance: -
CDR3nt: TGTGCCAGCAGCCATAGGGACAGCCCTACTAGCACAGATACGCAGTATTTT
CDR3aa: CASSHRDSPTSTDTQYF

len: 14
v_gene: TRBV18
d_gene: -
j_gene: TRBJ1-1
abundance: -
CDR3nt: TGTGCCAGCTCACCACCGACAGACACGACTGAAGCTTTCTTT
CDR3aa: CASSPPTDTTEAFF

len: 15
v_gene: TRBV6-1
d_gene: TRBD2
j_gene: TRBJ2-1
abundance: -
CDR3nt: TGTGCCAGCAGTGAACTAGCGGGAGGGTACAATGAGCAGTTCTTC
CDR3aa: CASSELAGGYNEQFF

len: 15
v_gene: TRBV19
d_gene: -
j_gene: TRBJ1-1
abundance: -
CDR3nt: TGTGCCAGTAGTACGACAGTCATCATGAACACTGAAGCTTTCTTT
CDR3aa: CASSTTVIMNTEAFF

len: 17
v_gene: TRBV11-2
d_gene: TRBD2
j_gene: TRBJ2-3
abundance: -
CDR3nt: TGTGCCAGCAGCCTACTACCCGGGACTAGCGACCCAGATACGCAGTATTTT
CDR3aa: CASSLLPGTSDPDTQYF

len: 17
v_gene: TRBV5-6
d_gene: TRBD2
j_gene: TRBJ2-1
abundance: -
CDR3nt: TGTGCCAGCAGGACGGGAGGACTAGCGGGGCTGTACAATGAGCAGTTCTTC
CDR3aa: CASRTGGLAGLYNEQFF

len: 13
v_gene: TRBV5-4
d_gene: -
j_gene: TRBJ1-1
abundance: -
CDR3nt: TGTGCCAGCAGCCCCCGACAGAACACTGAAGCTTTCTTT
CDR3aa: CASSPRQNTEAFF

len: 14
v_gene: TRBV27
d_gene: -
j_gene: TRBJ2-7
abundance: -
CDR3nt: TGTGCCAGCAGTTTGGCTAGCGTATCCTACGAGCAGTACTTC
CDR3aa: CASSLASVSYEQYF

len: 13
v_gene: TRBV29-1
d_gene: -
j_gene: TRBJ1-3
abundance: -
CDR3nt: TGCAGCGTTGTCGGAGGGACTGGAAACACCATATATTTT
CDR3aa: CSVVGGTGNTIYF

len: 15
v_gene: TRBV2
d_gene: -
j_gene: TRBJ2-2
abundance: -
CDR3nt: TGTGCCAGCAGTGAAATGACAGGTCCCACCGGGGAGCTGTTTTTT
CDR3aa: CASSEMTGPTGELFF

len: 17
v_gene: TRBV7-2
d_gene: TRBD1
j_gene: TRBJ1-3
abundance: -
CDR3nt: TGTGCCAGCAGCCCTGGACAGGGGGTAAATTCGGGAAACACCATATATTTT
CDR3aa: CASSPGQGVNSGNTIYF

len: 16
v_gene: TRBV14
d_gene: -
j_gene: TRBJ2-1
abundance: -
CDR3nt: TGTGCCAGCAGCCAGGAGACAGGTAATGCCTACAATGAGCAGTTCTTC
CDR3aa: CASSQETGNAYNEQFF

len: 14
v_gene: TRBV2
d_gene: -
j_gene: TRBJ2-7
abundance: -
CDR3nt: TGTGCCAGCACTACGATACAGGCCGAAGGGGAGCAGTACTTC
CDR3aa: CASTTIQAEGEQYF

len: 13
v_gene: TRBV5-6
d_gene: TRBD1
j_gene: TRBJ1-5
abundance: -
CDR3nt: TGTGCCAGCAGCTACGGGACAGGGAGCCCCCAGCATTTT
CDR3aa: CASSYGTGSPQHF

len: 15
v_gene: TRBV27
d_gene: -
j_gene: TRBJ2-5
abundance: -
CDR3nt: TGTGCCAGCAGTTTATTTTTCGGTCGGCAAGAGACCCAGTACTTC
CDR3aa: CASSLFFGRQETQYF

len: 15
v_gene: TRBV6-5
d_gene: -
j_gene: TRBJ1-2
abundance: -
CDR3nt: TGTGCCAGCAGTTACTCCTCGGGAGGCAGCTATGGCTACACCTTC
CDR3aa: CASSYSSGGSYGYTF

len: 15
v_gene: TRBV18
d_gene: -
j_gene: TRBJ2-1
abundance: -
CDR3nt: TGTGCCAGCTCACGCGGCTACCCAGCGACCGATGAGCAGTTCTTC
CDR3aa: CASSRGYPATDEQFF

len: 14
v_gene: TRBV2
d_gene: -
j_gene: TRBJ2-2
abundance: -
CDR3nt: TGTGCCAGCAGTGCCTCGCGGGGAGCCGGGGAGCTGTTTTTT
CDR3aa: CASSASRGAGELFF

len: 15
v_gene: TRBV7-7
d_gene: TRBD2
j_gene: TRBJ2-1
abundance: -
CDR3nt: TGTGCCAGCAGCAAGACTAGCGGGTCCTACAATGAGCAGTTCTTC
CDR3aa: CASSKTSGSYNEQFF

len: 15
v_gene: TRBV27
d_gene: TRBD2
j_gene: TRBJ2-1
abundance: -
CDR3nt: TGTGCCAGTAGGACTAGCGGGTCCCCGTACAATGAGCAGTTCTTC
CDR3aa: CASRTSGSPYNEQFF

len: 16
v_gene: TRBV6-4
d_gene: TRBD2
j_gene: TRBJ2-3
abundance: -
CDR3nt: TGTGCCAGCAGTGACTCTGGGGGAGGGCCAGTAGATACGCAGTATTTT
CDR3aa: CASSDSGGGPVDTQYF

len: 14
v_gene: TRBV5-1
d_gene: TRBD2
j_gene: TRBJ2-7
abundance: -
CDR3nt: TGCGCCAGCAGCTTAACTAGCGGGAGCTACGAGCAGTACTTC
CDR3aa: CASSLTSGSYEQYF

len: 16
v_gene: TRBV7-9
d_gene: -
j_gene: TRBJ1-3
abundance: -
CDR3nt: TGTGCCAGCAGCTTAGAGGGGGTACGTCCCGGAAACACCATATATTTT
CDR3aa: CASSLEGVRPGNTIYF

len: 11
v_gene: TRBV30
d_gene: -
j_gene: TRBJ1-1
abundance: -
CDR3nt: TGTGCCTGGAGTGTACCGCGGGGAGCTTTCTTT
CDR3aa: CAWSVPRGAFF

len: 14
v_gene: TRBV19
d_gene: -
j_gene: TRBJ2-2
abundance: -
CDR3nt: TGTGCCAGTAGTTTTAGCGGGAACACCGGGGAGCTGTTTTTT
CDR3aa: CASSFSGNTGELFF

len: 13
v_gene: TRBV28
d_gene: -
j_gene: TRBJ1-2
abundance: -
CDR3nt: TGTGCCAGCAATACAGCCATTGAGTATGGCTACACCTTC
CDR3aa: CASNTAIEYGYTF

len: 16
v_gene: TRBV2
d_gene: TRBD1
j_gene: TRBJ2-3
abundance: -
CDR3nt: TGTGCCAGCAGACACCGGGACAGGGCGAGCACAGATACGCAGTATTTT
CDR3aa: CASRHRDRASTDTQYF

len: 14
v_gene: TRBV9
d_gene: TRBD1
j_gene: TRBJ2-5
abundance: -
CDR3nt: TGTGCCAGCAGCCGGGACAGGGAACAAGAGACCCAGTACTTC
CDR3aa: CASSRDREQETQYF

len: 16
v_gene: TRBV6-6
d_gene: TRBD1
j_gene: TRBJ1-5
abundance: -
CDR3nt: TGTGCCAGCAGTTACACACAGGGGGCCAGCAATCAGCCCCAGCATTTT
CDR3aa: CASSYTQGASNQPQHF

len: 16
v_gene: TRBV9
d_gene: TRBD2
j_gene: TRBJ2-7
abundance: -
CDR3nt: TGTGCCAGCAGCCCCCAAGCGGGAGGGCCCTCCTACGAGCAGTACTTC
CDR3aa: CASSPQAGGPSYEQYF

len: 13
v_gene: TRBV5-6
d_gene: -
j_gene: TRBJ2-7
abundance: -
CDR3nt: TGTGCCAGCAGCTTTTTGTCGGGATACGAGCAGTACTTC
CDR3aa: CASSFLSGYEQYF

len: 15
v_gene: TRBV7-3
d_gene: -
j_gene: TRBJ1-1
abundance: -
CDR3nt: TGTGCCAGCAGCTTAAATACAGGCGAAGACACTGAAGCTTTCTTT
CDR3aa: CASSLNTGEDTEAFF

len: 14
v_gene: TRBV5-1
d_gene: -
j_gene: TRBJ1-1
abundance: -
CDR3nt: TGCGCCAGCAGCATTGGCTCCGGGACACAGAAAGCTTTCTTT
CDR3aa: CASSIGSGTQKAFF

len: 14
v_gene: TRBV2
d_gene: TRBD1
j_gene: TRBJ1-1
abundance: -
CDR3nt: TGTGCCAGCAGTGGGGGAGACAGGGGGACTGAAGCTTTCTTT
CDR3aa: CASSGGDRGTEAFF

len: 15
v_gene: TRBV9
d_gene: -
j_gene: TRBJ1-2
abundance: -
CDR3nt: TGTGCCAGCAGCGTAGAGCCCGGGACTTACTATGGCTACACCTTC
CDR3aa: CASSVEPGTYYGYTF

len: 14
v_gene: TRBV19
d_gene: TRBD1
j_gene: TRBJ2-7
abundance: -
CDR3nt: TGTGCCAGTAGTCCCGGGACAGGCTCGGGCGAGCAGTACTTC
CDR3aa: CASSPGTGSGEQYF

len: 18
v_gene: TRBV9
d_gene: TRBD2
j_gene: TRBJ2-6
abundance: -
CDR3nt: TGTGCCAGCAGCCCTAGGGGCGGGAGCTCCCCTGGGGCCAACGTCCTGACTTTC
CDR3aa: CASSPRGGSSPGANVLTF

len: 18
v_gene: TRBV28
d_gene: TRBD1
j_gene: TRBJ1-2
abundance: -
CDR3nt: TGTGCCAGCAGTCTAGGACAGGGTAAATGGAGCGGGGCCTATGGCTACACCTTC
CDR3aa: CASSLGQGKWSGAYGYTF

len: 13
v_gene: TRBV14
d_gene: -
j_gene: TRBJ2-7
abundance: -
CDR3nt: TGTGCCAGCAGAGGCGGGTCCTCCTACGAGCAGTACTTC
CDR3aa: CASRGGSSYEQYF

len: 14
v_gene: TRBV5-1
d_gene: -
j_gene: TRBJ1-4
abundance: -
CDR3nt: TGCGCCAGCAGCCTGGGAGGGGGTAATGAAAAACTGTTTTTT
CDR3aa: CASSLGGGNEKLFF

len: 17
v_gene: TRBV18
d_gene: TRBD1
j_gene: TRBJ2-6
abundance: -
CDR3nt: TGTGCCAGCTCGTCCGGGACAGGCATCTCTGGGGCCAACGTCCTGACTTTC
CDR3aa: CASSSGTGISGANVLTF

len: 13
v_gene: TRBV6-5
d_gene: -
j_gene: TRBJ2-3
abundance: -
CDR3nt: TGTGCCAGCAGTTACCGGGTCACAGATACGCAGTATTTT
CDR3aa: CASSYRVTDTQYF

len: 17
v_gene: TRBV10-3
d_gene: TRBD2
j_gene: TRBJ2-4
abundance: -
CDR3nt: TGTGCCATCAGTGCCCTAGCGGGAGAGTACGCACAAAACATTCAGTACTTC
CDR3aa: CAISALAGEYAQNIQYF

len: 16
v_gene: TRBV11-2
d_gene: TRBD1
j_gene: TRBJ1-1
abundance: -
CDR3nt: TGTGCCAGCAGTCCGCGGGGACAGGGCCCTTGGGCTGAAGCTTTCTTT
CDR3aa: CASSPRGQGPWAEAFF